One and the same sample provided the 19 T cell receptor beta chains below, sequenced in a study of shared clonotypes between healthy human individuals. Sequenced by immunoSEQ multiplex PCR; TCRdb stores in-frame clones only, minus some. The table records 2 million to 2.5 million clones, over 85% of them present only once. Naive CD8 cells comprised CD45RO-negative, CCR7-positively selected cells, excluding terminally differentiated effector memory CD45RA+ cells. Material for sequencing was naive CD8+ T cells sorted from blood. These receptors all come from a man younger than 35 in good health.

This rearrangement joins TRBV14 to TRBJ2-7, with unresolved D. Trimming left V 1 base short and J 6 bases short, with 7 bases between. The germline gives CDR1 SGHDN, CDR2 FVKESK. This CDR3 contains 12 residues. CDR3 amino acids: CASSQGSLEQYF. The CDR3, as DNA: TGTGCCAGCAGCCAAGGCAGTCTCGAGCAGTACTTC. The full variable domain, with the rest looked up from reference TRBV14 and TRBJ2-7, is EAGVTQFPSHSVIEKGQTVTLRCDPISGHDNLYWYRRVMGKEIKFLLHFVKESKQDESGMPNNRFLAERTGGTYSTLKVQPAELEDSGVYFCASSQGSLEQYFGPGTRLTVT.

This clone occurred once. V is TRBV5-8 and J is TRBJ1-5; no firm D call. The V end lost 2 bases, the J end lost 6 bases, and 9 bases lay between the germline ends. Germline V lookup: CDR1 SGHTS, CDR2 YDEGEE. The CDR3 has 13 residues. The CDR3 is CASSFGAGQPQHF. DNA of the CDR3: TGTGCCAGCAGCTTTGGAGCAGGTCAGCCCCAGCATTTT.

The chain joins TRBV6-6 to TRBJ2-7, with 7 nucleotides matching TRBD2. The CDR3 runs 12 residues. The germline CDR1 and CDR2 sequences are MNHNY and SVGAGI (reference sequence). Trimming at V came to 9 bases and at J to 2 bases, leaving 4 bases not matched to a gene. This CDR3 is CASTGGPYEQYF. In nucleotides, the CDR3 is TGTGCCAGTACGGGGGGTCCCTACGAGCAGTACTTC.

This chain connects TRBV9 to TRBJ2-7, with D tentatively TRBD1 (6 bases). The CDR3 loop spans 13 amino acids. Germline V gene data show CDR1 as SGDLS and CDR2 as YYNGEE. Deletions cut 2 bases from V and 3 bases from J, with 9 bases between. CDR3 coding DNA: TGTGCCAGCAGCGTTGGGACACACTACGAGCAGTACTTC. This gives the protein CASSVGTHYEQYF.

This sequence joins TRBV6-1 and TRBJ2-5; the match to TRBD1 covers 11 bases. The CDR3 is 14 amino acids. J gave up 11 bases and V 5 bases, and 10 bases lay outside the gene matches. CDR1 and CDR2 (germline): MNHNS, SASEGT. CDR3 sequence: CASSPRTGGGEQYF. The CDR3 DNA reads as TGTGCCAGCAGTCCACGGACAGGGGGCGGTGAGCAGTACTTC.

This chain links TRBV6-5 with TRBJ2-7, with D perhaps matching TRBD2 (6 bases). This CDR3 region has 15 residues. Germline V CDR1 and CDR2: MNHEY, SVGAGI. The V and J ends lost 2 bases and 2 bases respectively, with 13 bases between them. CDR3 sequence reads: CASSYRGGETYEQYF. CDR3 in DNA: TGTGCCAGCAGTTACCGTGGCGGGGAGACCTACGAGCAGTACTTC.

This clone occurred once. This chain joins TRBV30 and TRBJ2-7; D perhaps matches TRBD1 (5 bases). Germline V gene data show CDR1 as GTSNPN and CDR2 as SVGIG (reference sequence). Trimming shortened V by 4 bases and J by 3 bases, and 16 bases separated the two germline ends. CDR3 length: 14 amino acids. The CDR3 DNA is TGTGCCTGGAACACTATTACAGGAAGCTACGAGCAGTACTTC. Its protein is CAWNTITGSYEQYF.

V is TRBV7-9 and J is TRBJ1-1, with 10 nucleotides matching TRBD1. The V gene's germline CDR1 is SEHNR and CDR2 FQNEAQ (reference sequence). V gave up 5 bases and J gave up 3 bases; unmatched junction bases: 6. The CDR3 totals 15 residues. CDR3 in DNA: TGTGCCAGCAGCCCGAAGGGACAGGGGCACACTGAAGCTTTCTTT. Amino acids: CASSPKGQGHTEAFF.

The CDR3: CASSLTGTGLYEQYF. In nucleotides, the CDR3 is TGTGCCAGCAGTTTAACCGGGACAGGGCTCTACGAGCAGTACTTC. The rearrangement links TRBV27 to TRBJ2-7; 9 nucleotides align to TRBD1. There are 15 residues in the CDR3. In germline, CDR1 is MNHEY, CDR2 SMNVEV (reference sequence). V shed 2 bases and J 3 bases; nucleotides not matched to a gene: 5.

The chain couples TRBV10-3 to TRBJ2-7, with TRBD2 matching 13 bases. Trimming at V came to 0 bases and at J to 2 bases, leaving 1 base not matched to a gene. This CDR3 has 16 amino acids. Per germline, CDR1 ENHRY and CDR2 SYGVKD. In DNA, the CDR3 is TGTGCCATCAGTGAGTCGGGGACTAGCGGGACCTACGAGCAGTACTTC. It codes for CAISESGTSGTYEQYF.

CDR3 coding DNA: TGTGCCTGGGGGCTCTTATCCTACGAGCAGTACTTC. Protein sequence: CAWGLLSYEQYF. This chain joins TRBV5-4 and TRBJ2-7; a weak D match, TRBD1 (6 bases). Germline lookup yields CDR1 SGHNT and CDR2 YYREEE (reference sequence). The CDR3 is made up of 12 amino acids. V was pared by 10 bases and J by 1 base, with 12 bases between.

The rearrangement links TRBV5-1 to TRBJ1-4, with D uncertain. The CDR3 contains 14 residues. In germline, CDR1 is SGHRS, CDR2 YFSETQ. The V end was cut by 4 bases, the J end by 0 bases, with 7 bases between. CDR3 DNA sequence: TGCGCCAGCAGCCCGGTGACAACTAATGAAAAACTGTTTTTT. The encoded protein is CASSPVTTNEKLFF.

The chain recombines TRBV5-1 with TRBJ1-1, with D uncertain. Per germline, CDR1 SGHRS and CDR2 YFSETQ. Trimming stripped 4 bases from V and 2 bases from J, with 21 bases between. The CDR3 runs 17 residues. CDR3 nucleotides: TGCGCCAGCAGCAAGAAATTCCAGACCGCAATAAACACTGAAGCTTTCTTT. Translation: CASSKKFQTAINTEAFF.

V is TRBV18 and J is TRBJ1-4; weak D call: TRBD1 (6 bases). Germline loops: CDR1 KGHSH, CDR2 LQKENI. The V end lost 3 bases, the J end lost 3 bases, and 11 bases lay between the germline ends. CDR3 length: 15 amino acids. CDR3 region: CASSPGHLANEKLFF. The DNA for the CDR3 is TGTGCCAGCTCACCGGGACATTTGGCTAATGAAAAACTGTTTTTT.

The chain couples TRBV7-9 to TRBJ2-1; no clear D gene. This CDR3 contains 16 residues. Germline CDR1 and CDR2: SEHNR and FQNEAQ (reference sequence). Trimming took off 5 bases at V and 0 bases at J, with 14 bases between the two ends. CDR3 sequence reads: CASSPPLGSSYNEQFF. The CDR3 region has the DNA TGTGCCAGCAGCCCGCCCTTGGGTAGCTCCTACAATGAGCAGTTCTTC.

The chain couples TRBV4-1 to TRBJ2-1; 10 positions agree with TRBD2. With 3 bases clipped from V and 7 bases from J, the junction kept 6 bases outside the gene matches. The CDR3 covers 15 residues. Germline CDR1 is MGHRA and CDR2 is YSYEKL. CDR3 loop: CASSQVGLAENEQFF. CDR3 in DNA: TGCGCCAGCAGCCAGGTAGGACTAGCGGAAAATGAGCAGTTCTTC.

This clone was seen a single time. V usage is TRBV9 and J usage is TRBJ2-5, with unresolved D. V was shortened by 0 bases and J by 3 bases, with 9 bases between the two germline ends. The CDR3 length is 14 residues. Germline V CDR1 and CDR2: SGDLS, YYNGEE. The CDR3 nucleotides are TGTGCCAGCAGCGTAGATGGGCAGGAAGAGACCCAGTACTTC. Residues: CASSVDGQEETQYF.

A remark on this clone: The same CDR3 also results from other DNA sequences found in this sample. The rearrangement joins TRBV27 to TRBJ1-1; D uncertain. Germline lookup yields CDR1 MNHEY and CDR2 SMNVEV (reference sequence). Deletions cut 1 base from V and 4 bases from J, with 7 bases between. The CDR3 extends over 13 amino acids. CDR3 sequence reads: CASSLLGGTEAFF. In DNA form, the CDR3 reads TGTGCCAGCAGTTTATTGGGAGGCACTGAAGCTTTCTTT.

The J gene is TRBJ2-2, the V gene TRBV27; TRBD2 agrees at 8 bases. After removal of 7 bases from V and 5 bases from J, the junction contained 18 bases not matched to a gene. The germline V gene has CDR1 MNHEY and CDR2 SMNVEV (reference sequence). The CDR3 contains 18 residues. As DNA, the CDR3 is TGTGCCAGCACTCAGCAGGGAAACTTAGCGGGAAGAACCGGGGAGCTGTTTTTT. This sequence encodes CASTQQGNLAGRTGELFF.